One sample yielded the 4 T cell receptor beta chains listed below, sequenced in a study of T cell responses to AZD1222 COVID-19 vaccine. Generated by immunoSEQ multiplex PCR, the TCRdb table keeps only in-frame clones and is missing some. Altogether fewer than 130,000 clones are present, roughly four fifths being singletons, with the ten largest covering about 4.6%. The material was peripheral blood, obtained on day 0 of AZD1222 vaccination. The receptors were gathered from an adult in good health.

The V and J genes are TRBV18 and TRBJ2-3, with D unresolved. Trimming left V 3 bases short and J 11 bases short, with 12 bases between. The CDR3 consists of 12 residues. Germline V lookup: CDR1 KGHSH, CDR2 LQKENI. DNA for the CDR3: TGTGCCAGCTCACCGCCGACACAGCAGCAGTATTTT. It specifies CASSPPTQQQYF.

Here the CDR3 DNA reads TGTGCCAGCAGCCAAGGGGCGAACACCGGGGAGCTGTTTTTT. Protein product: CASSQGANTGELFF. V is TRBV4-2 and J is TRBJ2-2; D gene unclear. Germline CDR1 LGHNA, CDR2 YNFKEQ. The CDR3 is made up of 14 amino acids. V dropped 1 base and J dropped 0 bases, with 3 bases sitting between them.

The chain employs TRBV6-5 and TRBJ1-1; D ambiguous. Trimming took 4 bases from V and 3 from J, leaving 9 bases between them. Germline loops: CDR1 MNHEY, CDR2 SVGAGI. The CDR3 extends over 13 amino acids. The CDR3 DNA follows: TGTGCCAGCAGTTCAAGGGTTGACACTGAAGCTTTCTTT. Protein: CASSSRVDTEAFF.

This clone was seen a handful of times. The chain employs TRBV27 and TRBJ2-1; D gene uncertain. Trimming took 4 bases from V and 0 from J, leaving 13 bases between them. From germline, CDR1 is MNHEY and CDR2 SMNVEV (reference sequence). CDR3 size: 16 residues. The CDR3 region has the DNA TGTGCCAGCAGTTCACAGACCCTGAGCTCCTACAATGAGCAGTTCTTC. As protein: CASSSQTLSSYNEQFF.